The 3 T cell receptor beta chains in this list originate from one sample, sequenced in a study of T cells in localized non-small cell lung cancer (dated by TCRdb to between 2020 and 2021). The library was prepared using the immunoSEQ multiplex PCR assay. TCRdb's version of the immuneACCESS table is confined to in-frame rearrangements and falls short of the full clone set. An unresolved V gene accounts for under half of the shortfall where checked; the remainder is of unknown origin. Across this sample there are about 40,000 clones, with roughly 90% seen only once. Of the sample, over 9.5% is held by the ten largest clones. Material: PBMCs, obtained before any cancer treatment. The receptors shown here come from a woman aged 35 to 70 with stage II lung adenocarcinoma.

The chain joins TRBV28 to TRBJ1-1; unclear D gene. The germline V gene has CDR1 MDHEN and CDR2 SYDVKM. The CDR3 has 16 residues. Deletions cut 3 bases from V and 1 base from J, with 15 bases between. The DNA of the CDR3 is TGTGCCAGCAGTTTCCCCCCGCCGGGAAGGAACACTGAAGCTTTCTTT. Protein: CASSFPPPGRNTEAFF.

The V gene is TRBV7-8, the J gene TRBJ2-7; D remains ambiguous. CDR3 size: 14 residues. The V gene lost 5 bases and the J gene lost 2 bases, with 13 bases spanning the gap. Germline assignment: CDR1 SGHVS and CDR2 FQNEAQ. CDR3 protein: CASSQPSRAYEQYF. As DNA, the CDR3 is TGTGCCAGCAGCCAGCCCAGTCGGGCCTACGAGCAGTACTTC.

The rearrangement uses TRBV2 and TRBJ2-5, with TRBD2 matching 9 bases. Trimming took 7 bases from V and 5 from J; bases not matched to a gene: 14. The CDR3 consists of 16 residues. The V gene's germline CDR1 is SNHLY and CDR2 FYNNEI. This CDR3 reads CASTRTSDLRGETQYF. In DNA form, the CDR3 reads TGTGCCAGCACCAGGACTAGCGATTTAAGGGGGGAGACCCAGTACTTC.